This T cell receptor (beta chain) was identified in a study of shared clonotypes between healthy human individuals. The study drew its donors from healthy HIV-negative adults without recent acute infections or vaccinations. Method: immunoSEQ multiplex PCR; TCRdb's copy keeps in-frame clones and lacks some. The sample consists of approximately 2.3 million clones, more than 80% of them appearing once. J gave up 6 bases and V 4 bases, and 4 bases lay outside the gene matches. The germline gives CDR1 MDHEN, CDR2 SYDVKM. The CDR3 is 14 amino acids. Sequencing used naive CD4+ T cells from PBMCs. Noted subset: CD45RA+ positively selected. The source is a young man in good health. Some clones in this sample may be carry-over from other donors' samples. The chain has TRBV28 and TRBJ1-5; 9 bases line up with TRBD1. The CDR3 DNA is TGTGCCAGCAGTTGGGGACAGGGAGTTCAGCCCCAGCATTTT. Protein: CASSWGQGVQPQHF.